These 31 T cell receptor beta chains share one sample of origin, sequenced in a study of shared clonotypes between healthy human individuals. The data were produced by immunoSEQ multiplex PCR, yet TCRdb's version contains in-frame clones alone and is incomplete. Among over 400,000 clones, around 96% were seen once, and the ten largest hold 0.05% to 0.08%. Material for sequencing was naive CD4+ T cells sorted from blood. As for subset: CD45RA+ positively selected. These receptors were collected from a woman aged 25 to 45 in good health.

The chain is built from TRBV28 and TRBJ2-1, with 9 bases that match TRBD1. The CDR3 runs to 18 residues. Germline trimming cut 2 bases from V and 7 bases from J; bases unmatched to any gene: 15. Germline lookup yields CDR1 MDHEN and CDR2 SYDVKM. The CDR3 reads CASSLISPLGQGGNEQFF. The CDR3 DNA follows: TGTGCCAGCAGTTTAATCTCCCCTTTGGGACAGGGTGGGAATGAGCAGTTCTTC.

The CDR3 sequence: CASSSRQPFARFGYGYTF. CDR3 nucleotides: TGTGCCAGCAGCTCTCGACAACCTTTTGCCCGGTTTGGCTATGGCTACACCTTC. The chain is built from TRBV7-6 and TRBJ1-2; D remains ambiguous. With 4 bases removed from V and 4 bases from J, the gap between germline ends came to 25 bases. The CDR3 loop spans 18 amino acids. Germline V gives CDR1 SGHVS, CDR2 FNYEAQ.

This clone was recorded only once. The rearrangement links TRBV4-1 to TRBJ2-4; 7 nucleotides line up with TRBD2. CDR3 length: 15 residues. Germline assignment: CDR1 MGHRA and CDR2 YSYEKL. The ends lost 2 bases at V and 1 base at J; junction bases unmatched: 2. In nucleotides, the CDR3 is TGCGCCAGCAGCCAACCGCGGGAGGCCAAAAACATTCAGTACTTC. It encodes CASSQPREAKNIQYF.

This chain uses TRBV2 with TRBJ2-5; 13 nucleotides agree with TRBD2. Germline CDR1 and CDR2: SNHLY and FYNNEI. The length of the CDR3 is 15 residues. J lost 4 bases, V lost 9 bases, and 8 bases had no gene match. CDR3 amino acids: CASGLAGVWGETQYF. DNA for the CDR3: TGTGCCAGTGGACTAGCGGGAGTTTGGGGAGAGACCCAGTACTTC.

V and J are TRBV5-1 and TRBJ1-1; D remains unclear. The V end lost 0 bases, the J end lost 4 bases, and 10 bases lay between the germline ends. Germline CDR1 SGHRS, CDR2 YFSETQ. This CDR3 has 14 amino acids. The CDR3 loop is CASSLVPRITEAFF. DNA of the CDR3: TGCGCCAGCAGCTTGGTTCCTCGGATCACTGAAGCTTTCTTT.

Worth noting for this clone: The same CDR3 arises from other DNA sequences in this sample as well. The chain carries TRBV14 and TRBJ2-7, with D uncertain. Germline loops: CDR1 SGHDN, CDR2 FVKESK. The V gene lost 2 bases and the J gene lost 2 bases, with 7 bases spanning the gap. This CDR3 has 13 residues. In DNA, the CDR3 is TGTGCCAGCAGCCAAAGTGTTCCCTACGAGCAGTACTTC. Amino acids: CASSQSVPYEQYF.

The chain combines TRBV18 with TRBJ2-2; D is possibly TRBD2 (6 bases). V lost 3 bases, J lost 6 bases, and 17 bases lay in between. CDR1 KGHSH and CDR2 LQKENI come from the germline V gene. This CDR3 has 16 amino acids. CDR3 nucleotide sequence: TGTGCCAGCTCACCGACGGGAGAATCTGGGTCCGGGGAGCTGTTTTTT. This codes for CASSPTGESGSGELFF.

The chain employs TRBV28 and TRBJ2-5, with no clear D. TRBJ2-7 explains the end of the DNA better; the J call may be wrong. The CDR3 is 13 residues long. Looked up from germline, CDR1 is MDHEN and CDR2 is SYDVKM. CDR3 loop: CASSPSTYYEQYF. The CDR3 DNA follows: TGTGCCAGCAGTCCTTCAACCTACTACGAGCAGTACTTC.

The chain joins TRBV6-1 to TRBJ2-7; 7 nucleotides agree with TRBD1. The junction had 12 bases not matched to a gene; V was cut back by 4 bases and J by 6 bases. From germline, CDR1 is MNHNS and CDR2 SASEGT. The CDR3 is 15 amino acids. In nucleotides, the CDR3 is TGTGCCAGCAGTGGATACAGGGGACCCGCCGCCGAGCAGTACTTC. Translated: CASSGYRGPAAEQYF.

The V gene is TRBV10-1, the J gene TRBJ2-7; the match to TRBD2 covers 14 bases. V lost 6 bases, J lost 8 bases, and 6 bases stayed unmatched. Germline V CDR1 and CDR2: WNHNN, SYGVQD (reference sequence). The CDR3 contains 14 residues. Here the CDR3 reads CASSGTSGSWQQYF. Here the CDR3 DNA reads TGCGCCAGCAGCGGGACTAGCGGGAGCTGGCAGCAGTACTTC.

The sample holds one count of this clone. V usage is TRBV7-2 and J usage is TRBJ2-2; the match to TRBD1 covers 9 bases. Germline V gene sequence: CDR1 SGHTA, CDR2 FQGNSA. The CDR3 covers 16 residues. V was clipped by 5 bases and J by 5 bases; unmatched bases: 9. CDR3 residues: CASSRAGTGTTGELFF. CDR3 sequence (DNA): TGTGCCAGCAGCCGCGCCGGGACAGGGACAACCGGGGAGCTGTTTTTT.

The chain combines TRBV18 with TRBJ1-2; 10 bases are shared with TRBD1. The CDR3 is made up of 16 amino acids. Germline V gene sequence: CDR1 KGHSH, CDR2 LQKENI. V was pared by 3 bases and J by 4 bases, with 8 bases of the junction left unmatched. The CDR3 DNA reads TGTGCCAGCTCACCTGAATACGGACAGGGGGGCTATGGCTACACCTTC. Translating gives CASSPEYGQGGYGYTF. Combining the CDR3 with reference TRBV18 and TRBJ1-2 gives the whole variable domain NAGVMQNPRHLVRRRGQEARLRCSPMKGHSHVYWYRQLPEEGLKFMVYLQKENIIDESGMPKERFSAEFPKEGPSILRIQQVVRGDSAAYFCASSPEYGQGGYGYTFGSGTRLTVV.

The chain links TRBV9 to TRBJ1-1; D is unresolved. Looked up from germline, CDR1 is SGDLS and CDR2 is YYNGEE. V was clipped by 0 bases and J by 3 bases, with 18 bases between them. The CDR3 runs to 17 residues. The CDR3: CASSVAGGSATYTEAFF. For the CDR3, the DNA is TGTGCCAGCAGCGTAGCAGGAGGCAGCGCAACATACACTGAAGCTTTCTTT.

The chain joins TRBV5-8 to TRBJ1-2; a possible D gene is TRBD1 (6 bases). The CDR3 is 15 amino acids. Germline CDR1 and CDR2: SGHTS and YDEGEE. The V end was cut by 3 bases, the J end by 4 bases, with 16 bases between. CDR3 bases: TGTGCCAGCAGCTCGCTGCAGACAGGAGCCTATGGCTACACCTTC. It codes for CASSSLQTGAYGYTF.

J is TRBJ1-2 and V is TRBV6-6; D gene uncertain. This CDR3 has 15 residues. Germline V gives CDR1 MNHNY, CDR2 SVGAGI (reference sequence). The V end was cut by 2 bases, the J end by 9 bases, with 19 bases between. Written as DNA, the CDR3 is TGTGCCAGCAGTTACAACGCCCAGGATGACACGAGCTACACCTTC. Protein: CASSYNAQDDTSYTF.

The genes are TRBV6-1 and TRBJ2-7, with TRBD1 matching 8 bases. V shed 7 bases, J shed 4 bases, and the junction held 3 bases outside the gene matches. The CDR3 is 12 residues long. Germline CDR1 MNHNS, CDR2 SASEGT. The CDR3 nucleotides are TGTGCCAGCATCGGACAGGGATACGAGCAGTACTTC. This codes for CASIGQGYEQYF.

Concerning this clone: This specimen includes other DNA sequences encoding the same CDR3. The chain carries TRBV18 and TRBJ1-5; the D is unclear. The CDR3 totals 14 residues. The germline V gene has CDR1 KGHSH and CDR2 LQKENI. V shed 3 bases and J shed 0 bases, with 6 bases lying between them. DNA for the CDR3: TGTGCCAGCTCACCTAGAGATAGCAATCAGCCCCAGCATTTT. Translating gives CASSPRDSNQPQHF.

CDR3 coding DNA: TGTGCCAGCAAGAATCAGGGGCTGGGCACTGAAGCTTTCTTT. It is translated as CASKNQGLGTEAFF. The genes are TRBV6-1 and TRBJ1-1; D is perhaps TRBD1 (6 bases). The V gene lost 7 bases and the J gene lost 4 bases, with 16 bases spanning the gap. This CDR3 has 14 amino acids. The germline V gene has CDR1 MNHNS and CDR2 SASEGT.

The CDR3 here is CASTVYGFDFEQYF. CDR3 in DNA: TGTGCCAGCACGGTCTACGGATTCGACTTCGAGCAGTACTTC. V is TRBV6-1 and J is TRBJ2-7; D is unresolved. The V end was cut by 7 bases, the J end by 6 bases, with 19 bases between. Germline V gene data show CDR1 as MNHNS and CDR2 as SASEGT. The CDR3 is 14 amino acids.

The rearrangement joins TRBV7-2 to TRBJ1-5; D may be TRBD1 (5 bases). The V and J ends lost 8 bases and 4 bases respectively, with 21 bases between them. Germline values: CDR1 SGHTA, CDR2 FQGNSA. The CDR3 has 16 residues. DNA for the CDR3: TGTGCCAGCTCCCTAGAGGGGCACTGGAGTAATCAGCCCCAGCATTTT. This sequence encodes CASSLEGHWSNQPQHF.

This rearrangement joins TRBV15 to TRBJ2-6; D is unresolved. The CDR3 contains 15 residues. Germline values: CDR1 LNHNV, CDR2 YYDKDF (reference sequence). The V end was cut by 0 bases, the J end by 1 base, with 4 bases between. The CDR3 region is CATSRDESGANVLTF. The DNA for the CDR3 is TGTGCCACCAGCAGAGATGAGTCTGGGGCCAACGTCCTGACTTTC.

The chain couples TRBV28 to TRBJ2-5, with a possible D match to TRBD1 (5 bases). With the DNA end fitting TRBJ2-7 better, the J assignment may be wrong. The CDR3 consists of 14 residues. Germline assignment: CDR1 MDHEN and CDR2 SYDVKM. CDR3 DNA: TGTGCCAGCAGTGCCGGTGGCAGGGCCTACGAGCAGTACTTC. Protein: CASSAGGRAYEQYF.

J is TRBJ2-5 and V is TRBV28, with D perhaps being TRBD1 or TRBD2 (5 bases each). V was shortened by 6 bases and J by 1 base, with 18 bases between the two germline ends. This CDR3 region has 16 residues. Germline CDR1 MDHEN, CDR2 SYDVKM. CDR3 nucleotide sequence: TGTGCCAGCAGCTATAGAGGGGCAGGCATCCAAGAGACCCAGTACTTC. This codes for CASSYRGAGIQETQYF.

V usage is TRBV28 and J usage is TRBJ1-2, with TRBD1 matching over 8 bases. Trimming removed 5 bases from V and 3 bases from J; junction bases left unmatched: 5. This CDR3 comprises 14 residues. Germline assignment: CDR1 MDHEN and CDR2 SYDVKM. The CDR3 here is CASSTQQGDYGYTF. The CDR3 bases are TGTGCCAGCAGTACCCAACAGGGGGACTATGGCTACACCTTC.

The gene calls are TRBV30 and TRBJ2-1; TRBD2 matches 7 bases. V trimming: 5 bases; J trimming: 3 bases; junction bases outside the gene matches: 4. Germline CDR1 and CDR2: GTSNPN and SVGIG (reference sequence). This CDR3 has 13 amino acids. CDR3 loop: CAWASGSYNEQFF. The CDR3 DNA is TGTGCCTGGGCTAGCGGTAGCTACAATGAGCAGTTCTTC.

V gene TRBV2 combines with J gene TRBJ2-2; no clear D. This CDR3 is 14 amino acids long. Trimming shortened V by 2 bases and J by 4 bases, and 8 bases separated the two germline ends. The germline gives CDR1 SNHLY, CDR2 FYNNEI. The CDR3 loop reads CASSETRSTGELFF. The CDR3 nucleotides read TGTGCCAGCAGTGAAACCAGAAGCACCGGGGAGCTGTTTTTT.

The chain carries TRBV28 and TRBJ1-5; D is possibly TRBD1 (5 bases). Germline CDR1 and CDR2: MDHEN and SYDVKM. The CDR3 consists of 16 residues. V lost 10 bases, J lost 4 bases, and 23 bases lay in between. The CDR3 loop is CAIGGKKGWLNQPQHF. In DNA, the CDR3 is TGTGCCATTGGGGGGAAGAAGGGTTGGCTGAATCAGCCCCAGCATTTT.

The DNA of the CDR3 is TGTGCCAGCAGCTTGGCGGGAGGACAGAGTATTTATTTT. This encodes CASSLAGGQSIYF. This rearrangement joins TRBV5-8 to TRBJ1-3; D perhaps matches TRBD1 (6 bases). Germline lookup yields CDR1 SGHTS and CDR2 YDEGEE. The CDR3 has 13 residues. V lost 0 bases to trimming and J lost 16 bases, with 17 bases between them.

This chain connects TRBV18 to TRBJ2-7, with D possibly matching TRBD2 (5 bases). Germline V CDR1 and CDR2: KGHSH, LQKENI. The V and J ends lost 3 bases and 1 base respectively, with 10 bases between them. There are 14 residues in the CDR3. The CDR3 DNA sequence: TGTGCCAGCTCACCCAAATCGGGGTCCTACGAGCAGTACTTC. This translates into CASSPKSGSYEQYF.

This sequence joins TRBV27 and TRBJ2-7; 8 bases agree with TRBD2. Per the germline V gene, CDR1 is MNHEY and CDR2 is SMNVEV (reference sequence). Germline trimming cut 3 bases from V and 2 bases from J; bases unmatched to any gene: 9. The length of the CDR3 is 16 residues. The CDR3 DNA is TGTGCCAGCAGTTTCCGGGGTAGGGGACTAGCCTACGAGCAGTACTTC. Amino acids: CASSFRGRGLAYEQYF.

With respect to this clone: The sample carries other DNA sequences with the same CDR3. The V gene is TRBV29-1, the J gene TRBJ2-2; D call uncertain. Between the trimmed V and J ends, which lost 2 bases and 0 bases, there was a span of 1 base. This CDR3 has 12 amino acids. Germline CDR1 SQVTM, CDR2 ANQGSEA. In nucleotides, the CDR3 is TGCAGCGTTGAATCGAACACCGGGGAGCTGTTTTTT. Translated, it gives CSVESNTGELFF.